This T cell receptor beta chain appears in the sequencing data of a study of T cell responses to AZD1222 COVID-19 vaccine. Worth noting for this clone: Its antigen is still unknown.

The repertoire was sequenced with immunoSEQ multiplex PCR; TCRdb's copy has only in-frame clones and lacks some. The table records 150,000 to 160,000 clones, roughly 90% of them present only once. Study outcomes and limitations: In all cases, repertoires were sampled only after the peak T cell response. Spike-wide vaccine-associated CD4 TCRs dominated at 160-218 and 743-854. Of the AZD1222 recipients, only six or seven were seropositive at baseline. Two doses of AZD1222 preceded a rise in Spike-specific TCR breadth and depth.

The junction had 10 bases not matched to a gene; V was cut back by 2 bases and J by 7 bases. This CDR3 has 15 residues. Germline values: CDR1 MNHEY, CDR2 SMNVEV (reference sequence). V is TRBV27 and J is TRBJ2-7, with TRBD2 identical over 8 bases. Sequencing used peripheral blood, obtained on day 0 of MenACWY control vaccination. This TCR derives from an adult in good health. CDR3 sequence: CASSLASGSPLEQYF. DNA of the CDR3: TGTGCCAGCAGTTTAGCAAGCGGGAGCCCTCTGGAGCAGTACTTC.